This TCR beta chain was recovered during a study of blood T cell repertoires in COVID-19. Unmatched junction bases numbered 5, after V lost 6 bases and J lost 3 bases. CDR3 length: 14 residues. CDR1 and CDR2 (germline): MNHNY, SVGAGI (reference sequence). TCRdb's table, derived via immunoSEQ multiplex PCR, lists solely in-frame clones and lacks some. The sample consists of about 210,000 clones, over 75% of them appearing once. This receptor was identified in a man aged 25 to 45 in a cohort exposed to, infected with or recovered from COVID-19 (not recorded which). The sample was PBMCs or T cells enriched from blood (not recorded which). V usage is TRBV6-6 and J usage is TRBJ1-2, with 9 bases aligning to TRBD1. For the CDR3, the DNA is TGTGCCAGCAGCGGCCGGGACAGGGACTATGGCTACACCTTC. Translated, it gives CASSGRDRDYGYTF.